Below, one T cell receptor beta chain is given with its context. Original processing notes: Amplifying reference gene primers gave estimates of nucleated cell counts. This table comes from immunoSEQ multiplex PCR, and its TCRdb copy is limited to in-frame clones, with some not included. That table supplies the V and J calls and clone size; D and trimming were determined from the DNA. This sample has about 200,000 clones, with about four fifths found just once. The sample originates from a study of blood T cell repertoires in COVID-19. Study as a whole: Donors in the United States, Italy and Spain gave samples during acute or convalescent COVID-19. T cells, B-cell-depleted T cells, or PBMCs provided the cDNA or gDNA that served as material.

Germline V lookup: CDR1 LGHDT, CDR2 YNNKEL (reference sequence). Trimming pared 1 base from V and 9 bases from J, leaving 13 bases between. The CDR3 contains 14 residues. The specimen was peripheral blood. The chain is built from TRBV3-1 (or the pseudogene TRBV3-2) and TRBJ2-1, with D perhaps matching TRBD2 (5 bases). The TCR sequence derives from a woman at least 80 years old with COVID-19, enrolled during active disease. CDR3 coding DNA: TGTGCCAGCAGCCAAGTACGGGAAGGTAGTGAGCAGTTCTTC. As protein: CASSQVREGSEQFF.